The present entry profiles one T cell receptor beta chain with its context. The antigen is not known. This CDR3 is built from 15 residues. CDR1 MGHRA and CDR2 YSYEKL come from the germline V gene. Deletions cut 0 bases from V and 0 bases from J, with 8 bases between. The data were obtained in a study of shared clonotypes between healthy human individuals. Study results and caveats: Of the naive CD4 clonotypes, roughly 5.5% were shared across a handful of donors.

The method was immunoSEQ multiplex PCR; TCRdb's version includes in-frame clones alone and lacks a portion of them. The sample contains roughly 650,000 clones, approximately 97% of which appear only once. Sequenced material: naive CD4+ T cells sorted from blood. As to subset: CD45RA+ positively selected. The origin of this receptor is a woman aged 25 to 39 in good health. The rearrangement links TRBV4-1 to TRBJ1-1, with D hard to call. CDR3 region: CASSQEVLMNTEAFF. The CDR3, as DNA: TGCGCCAGCAGCCAAGAAGTACTCATGAACACTGAAGCTTTCTTT.